The 20 T cell receptor beta chains below come from one sample, sequenced in a study of blood T cell repertoires in COVID-19. Data came from immunoSEQ multiplex PCR; TCRdb stores just in-frame clones and leaves some out. The sample contains 25,000 to 30,000 clones, about 80% of which appear only once. Sequenced material: peripheral blood. Receptors were obtained from a man aged 65 to 79 with acute or convalescent COVID-19.

This chain uses TRBV10-3 with TRBJ2-5; TRBD1 matches at 9 bases. J lost 2 bases, V lost 6 bases, and 4 bases had no gene match. The CDR3 length is 14 residues. From germline, CDR1 is ENHRY and CDR2 SYGVKD. CDR3 sequence reads: CAIRGTGKQETQYF. The CDR3 bases are TGTGCCATCAGGGGGACAGGGAAACAAGAGACCCAGTACTTC.

This clone showed up just once. The V call is TRBV19, the J call TRBJ2-2; 9 positions match TRBD1. J gave up 3 bases and V 7 bases, and 9 bases lay outside the gene matches. This CDR3 is built from 16 residues. Germline loops: CDR1 LNHDA, CDR2 SQIVND (reference sequence). In nucleotides, the CDR3 is TGTGCCAGTAAGAGGACAGGGGCGGTTGACACCGGGGAGCTGTTTTTT. Protein sequence: CASKRTGAVDTGELFF. Variable domain in full (rest from reference TRBV19 and TRBJ2-2): DGGITQSPKYLFRKEGQNVTLSCEQNLNHDAMYWYRQDPGQGLRLIYYSQIVNDFQKGDIAEGYSVSREKKESFPLTVTSAQKNPTAFYLCASKRTGAVDTGELFFGEGSRLTVL.

This clone appeared a few times. V usage is TRBV12-2 and J usage is TRBJ1-5. TRBV12-2 is reported as a pseudogene. The CDR3 is 14 residues long. This chain's CDR3 is CASRKGGTVRPQHF. The CDR3 DNA follows: TGTGCAAGTCGCAAGGGAGGCACCGTACGTCCCCAGCATTTT.

CDR3: CSASGRGEGTEAFF. CDR3 bases: TGCAGTGCTAGTGGGAGGGGTGAAGGCACTGAAGCTTTCTTT. V gene TRBV20-1 combines with J gene TRBJ1-1, with D tentatively TRBD1 (5 bases). V lost 3 bases, J lost 4 bases, and 15 bases lay in between. The CDR3 is 14 amino acids. Per germline, CDR1 DFQATT and CDR2 SNEGSKA (reference sequence).

The V call is TRBV11-3, the J call TRBJ2-3; 10 nucleotides line up with TRBD2. Germline CDR1 and CDR2: SGHNT and YENEEA. Losses at the gene ends were 1 base for V and 6 bases for J; bases not matched to a gene: 4. This CDR3 spans 15 amino acids. The CDR3 here is CASSLGAGGPDTQYF. CDR3 in DNA: TGTGCCAGCAGCTTAGGAGCGGGAGGGCCTGATACGCAGTATTTT.

The V and J genes are TRBV9 and TRBJ1-4; 7 nucleotides match TRBD1. Germline values: CDR1 SGDLS, CDR2 YYNGEE. Trimming took 2 bases from V and 8 from J; bases not matched to a gene: 9. This CDR3 contains 15 residues. The CDR3 sequence is CASSVGDREEEKLFF. The CDR3, as DNA: TGTGCCAGCAGCGTTGGAGACAGGGAGGAGGAAAAACTGTTTTTT.

This clone appeared many times. V gene TRBV28 combines with J gene TRBJ2-7, with TRBD1 as a possible D gene (5 bases). CDR1 is MDHEN and CDR2 is SYDVKM in the germline V gene. Trimming stripped 2 bases from V and 0 bases from J, with 5 bases between. The CDR3 has 13 amino acids. CDR3 sequence reads: CASSLDSSYEQYF. The CDR3, as DNA: TGTGCCAGCAGTTTAGACAGCTCCTACGAGCAGTACTTC.

The chain combines TRBV13 with TRBJ2-2, with 8 bases aligning to TRBD2. This CDR3 has 14 residues. Germline-derived CDR1 and CDR2 are PRHDT and FYEKMQ (reference sequence). After removal of 2 bases from V and 6 bases from J, the junction contained 2 bases not matched to a gene. CDR3 sequence: CASSLRGGAGELFF. The CDR3 DNA reads as TGTGCCAGCAGCTTACGGGGGGGAGCCGGGGAGCTGTTTTTT.

This clone was observed a handful of times. This chain uses TRBV6-6 with TRBJ2-2; D remains unclear. The germline gives CDR1 MNHNY, CDR2 SVGAGI (reference sequence). This CDR3 comprises 13 residues. The germline V and J ends were trimmed by 5 bases and 0 bases, with 4 bases remaining between them. The CDR3, as DNA: TGTGCCAGCAGTAATACGAACACCGGGGAGCTGTTTTTT. It is translated as CASSNTNTGELFF.

This chain connects TRBV4-2 to TRBJ1-2; D unclear. Deletions cut 3 bases from V and 1 base from J, with 27 bases between. Germline V CDR1 and CDR2: LGHNA, YNFKEQ. The CDR3 contains 20 residues. The CDR3 nucleotides read TGTGCCAGCAGCCAGGATCCCCAGCGTTGGTCAGCATCATATAACTATGGCTACACCTTC. It translates to CASSQDPQRWSASYNYGYTF.

The sample holds a few counts of this clone. This sequence joins TRBV7-2 and TRBJ1-2; 9 nucleotides line up with TRBD1. Losses at the gene ends were 1 base for V and 4 bases for J; bases not matched to a gene: 4. Germline V lookup: CDR1 SGHTA, CDR2 FQGNSA. The CDR3 totals 15 residues. The CDR3 DNA reads as TGTGCCAGCAGCTTAGGCTGGACAGGGGTCTATGGCTACACCTTC. It translates to CASSLGWTGVYGYTF.

J is TRBJ2-7 and V is TRBV9; D may be TRBD1 (5 bases). CDR1 SGDLS and CDR2 YYNGEE come from the germline V gene. Trimming shortened V by 4 bases and J by 1 base, and 12 bases separated the two germline ends. This CDR3 contains 14 residues. CDR3 sequence reads: CASSPHQGSYEQYF. The CDR3 DNA follows: TGTGCCAGCAGCCCGCACCAGGGTTCCTACGAGCAGTACTTC.

The chain employs TRBV21-1 and TRBJ2-3; the D call of TRBD2 is as the table states it, not checked on the DNA. TRBV21-1 is a pseudogene segment. The CDR3 extends over 15 amino acids. This CDR3 reads CASATGLAGSDTQYF. The DNA for the CDR3 is TGTGCCAGCGCAACGGGACTAGCGGGGTCAGATACGCAGTATTTT.

The V call is TRBV18, the J call TRBJ2-1; 7 bases match TRBD1. Germline CDR1 KGHSH, CDR2 LQKENI. Losses at the gene ends were 4 bases for V and 0 bases for J; bases not matched to a gene: 3. This CDR3 is 15 amino acids long. As DNA, the CDR3 is TGTGCCAGCTCACGACAGGGTTTCTCCTACAATGAGCAGTTCTTC. Translated, it gives CASSRQGFSYNEQFF.

This clone came up a few times. This chain links TRBV19 with TRBJ1-2; D may be TRBD1 (6 bases). The CDR3 has 17 amino acids. The V end lost 2 bases, the J end lost 3 bases, and 19 bases lay between the germline ends. Germline CDR1 and CDR2: LNHDA and SQIVND (reference sequence). This chain's CDR3 is CASSISLGPGADYGYTF. As DNA, the CDR3 is TGTGCCAGTAGTATAAGTCTTGGTCCAGGGGCCGACTATGGCTACACCTTC.

This chain connects TRBV18 to TRBJ1-1; TRBD1 aligns across 10 bases. The CDR3 is 15 amino acids. Germline V gene sequence: CDR1 KGHSH, CDR2 LQKENI. Trimming took 6 bases from V and 5 from J; bases not matched to a gene: 9. The CDR3 region is CASSTDRGRVTEAFF. The DNA of the CDR3 is TGTGCCAGCTCGACCGACAGGGGGCGCGTTACTGAAGCTTTCTTT.

In this sample, this clone turned up once. This rearrangement joins TRBV7-8 to TRBJ2-5; TRBD1 or TRBD2 may be the D gene (7 bases each). The germline CDR1 and CDR2 sequences are SGHVS and FQNEAQ. The CDR3 loop spans 16 amino acids. V dropped 5 bases and J dropped 1 base, with 17 bases sitting between them. CDR3 sequence: CASSRGLGGVQETQYF. The DNA for the CDR3 is TGTGCCAGCAGCCGAGGACTAGGGGGCGTCCAAGAGACCCAGTACTTC.

J is TRBJ2-7 and V is TRBV27; 16 positions match TRBD2. Germline CDR1 reads MNHEY; CDR2 reads SMNVEV (reference sequence). J lost 4 bases, V lost 3 bases, and 18 bases had no gene match. This CDR3 spans 21 amino acids. The CDR3, as DNA: TGTGCCAGCAGTTTCGGGGGGACCCCACGAGGGACTAGCGGGAGGGGATACGAGCAGTACTTC. It yields the protein CASSFGGTPRGTSGRGYEQYF.

The V gene is TRBV5-1, the J gene TRBJ2-5; tentatively, D is TRBD2 (6 bases). Germline-derived CDR1 and CDR2 are SGHRS and YFSETQ. CDR3 size: 12 residues. V dropped 4 bases and J dropped 7 bases, with 11 bases sitting between them. CDR3 residues: CASSEEGWTQYF. CDR3 DNA sequence: TGCGCCAGCAGCGAGGAGGGGTGGACCCAGTACTTC.

This chain connects TRBV7-2 to TRBJ1-6; 10 bases map to TRBD1. CDR1 and CDR2 from the germline V gene are SGHTA and FQGNSA. There are 15 residues in the CDR3. V lost 5 bases to trimming and J lost 13 bases; unmatched junction nucleotides: 11. The CDR3 nucleotides read TGTGCCAGCAGCACCAAAGGGACAGGGGTAGGGCCCCTCCACTTT. Encoded protein: CASSTKGTGVGPLHF.